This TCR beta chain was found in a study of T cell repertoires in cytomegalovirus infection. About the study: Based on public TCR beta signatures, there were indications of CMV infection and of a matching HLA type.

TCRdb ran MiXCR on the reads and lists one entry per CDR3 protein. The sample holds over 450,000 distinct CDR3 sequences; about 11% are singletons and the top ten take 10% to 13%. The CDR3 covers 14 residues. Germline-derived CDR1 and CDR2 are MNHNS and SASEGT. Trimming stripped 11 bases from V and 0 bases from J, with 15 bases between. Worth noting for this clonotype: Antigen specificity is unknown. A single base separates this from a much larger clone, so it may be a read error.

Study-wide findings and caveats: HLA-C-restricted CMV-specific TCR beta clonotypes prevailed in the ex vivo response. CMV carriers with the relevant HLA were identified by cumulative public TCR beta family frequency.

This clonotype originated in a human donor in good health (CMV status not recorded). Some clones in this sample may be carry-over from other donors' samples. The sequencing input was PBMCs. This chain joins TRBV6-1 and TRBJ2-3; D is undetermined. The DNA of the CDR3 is TGTGCCGGCACCGGATTTTCTAGCACAGATACGCAGTATTTT. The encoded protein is CAGTGFSSTDTQYF.